The rows below give T cell receptor beta chains drawn from one sample of a study of T-cell reconstitution after alpha-beta-depleted transplantation in children. TCRdb reanalysed the PCR reads using MiXCR and keeps one entry per CDR3 protein. Of approximately 210,000 distinct CDR3 sequences in the sample, around a sixth were seen once. This specimen consisted of PBMCs, mostly from graft donor cells, obtained 360 days after TCRalphabeta/CD19-depleted stem cell transplant. Source of these receptors: a male patient between 2 and 9 years old who had a stem cell transplant for acute lymphoblastic leukemia, so the T cells may come from the graft donor. Both conserved end residues are part of each CDR3. D genes are given only for firm matches. A clone size is listed for some rows: how often the clone was seen (once, few, many), or a class if it is expanded.

size | J | D | V | DNA | CDR3
few | TRBJ1-4 | - | TRBV24-1 | TGTGCCACCAGTGACAGCAGGGGTGCAACTAATGAAAAACTGTTTTTT | CATSDSRGATNEKLFF
many | TRBJ2-6 | - | TRBV20-1 | TGCAGTGCTCCCGACCCCTCTGGGGCCAACGTCCTGACTTTC | CSAPDPSGANVLTF
- | TRBJ1-4 | - | TRBV4-2 | TGTGCCAGCAGCCAAGACTCCGGGATTGAAGGGGAAAAACTGTTTTTT | CASSQDSGIEGEKLFF
few | TRBJ2-3 | TRBD2 | TRBV24-1 | TGTGCCACCAGTGACCGACGGACTAGCGGGGGGGCGATCGCCACAGATACGCAGTATTTT | CATSDRRTSGGAIATDTQYF
- | TRBJ2-3 | TRBD1 | TRBV12-3/TRBV12-4 | TGTGCCAGCACCTTCTCAGGGGGCTGGGCAGATACGCAGTATTTT | CASTFSGGWADTQYF
many | TRBJ1-1 | - | TRBV29-1 | TGCAGCGTTCGTGACGGACGGACTGAAGCTTTCTTT | CSVRDGRTEAFF
few | TRBJ1-1 | - | TRBV3-1 | TGTGCCAGCAGCCAAGGGAGGGCGAACACTGAAGCTTTCTTT | CASSQGRANTEAFF
- | TRBJ1-5 | - | TRBV4-2 | TGTGCCAGCAGCCAAGACAGGCCCCTCGGTCAGCCCCAGCATTTT | CASSQDRPLGQPQHF
few | TRBJ1-1 | - | TRBV4-1 | TGCGCCAGCAGCCTTCAGCCCCCCCCGGGGACTGAAGCTTTCTTT | CASSLQPPPGTEAFF
- | TRBJ2-7 | TRBD1 | TRBV15 | TGTGCCACCAGCAGGGGGGGGACAGGGGGGTACGAGCAGTACTTC | CATSRGGTGGYEQYF
few | TRBJ2-1 | - | TRBV9 | TGTGCCAGCAGCGTAGGGGTTACGGGGCTAAGCTCCTACAATGAGCAGTTCTTC | CASSVGVTGLSSYNEQFF
few | TRBJ2-2 | TRBD2 | TRBV7-2 | TGTGCCAGCAGCTTACGGGGGGAGGGCACCGGGGAGCTGTTTTTT | CASSLRGEGTGELFF
- | TRBJ1-4 | - | TRBV19 | TGTGCCAGTACCCGGCGGGCGCGAGCAACTAATGAAAAACTGTTTTTT | CASTRRARATNEKLFF
- | TRBJ1-4 | TRBD1 | TRBV5-1 | TGCGCCAGCAGCTTGGAAAGCAGGGGGCGGGGAGAAAAACTGTTTTTT | CASSLESRGRGEKLFF
- | TRBJ2-7 | - | TRBV5-1 | TGCGCCAGCAGCGCGTTACAGGGTTCCTACGAGCAGTACTTC | CASSALQGSYEQYF
- | TRBJ1-2 | - | TRBV29-1 | TGCAGCGTTGTGGGGATGGTGGTACAGGGTGGATTCTATGGCTACACCTTC | CSVVGMVVQGGFYGYTF
few | TRBJ2-1 | - | TRBV7-9 | TGTGCCAGCAGCCCAACAGGGAACTACAATGAGCAGTTCTTC | CASSPTGNYNEQFF
many | TRBJ1-1 | - | TRBV3-1 | TGTGCCAGCAGTGGACCGGCAGGGGTTCCCACTGAAGCTTTCTTT | CASSGPAGVPTEAFF
few | TRBJ2-1 | TRBD2 | TRBV11-2 | TGTGCCAGCAGCTTAGGGGATTGGGGGGGTGAGCAGTTCTTC | CASSLGDWGGEQFF
- | TRBJ2-1 | - | TRBV7-8 | TGTGCCAGCAGCTTGAAGACTAGCTCCTACAATGAGCAGTTCTTC | CASSLKTSSYNEQFF
many | TRBJ2-5 | TRBD2 | TRBV6-2/TRBV6-3 | TGTGCCAGCACCCTGGCCGGGAGGAAGACCCAGTACTTC | CASTLAGRKTQYF
- | TRBJ2-5 | TRBD1 | TRBV6-1 | TGTGCCAGCAACCCAAGCGTCGGGACCACAGGGGTGGAGACCCAGTACTTC | CASNPSVGTTGVETQYF
- | TRBJ1-1 | - | TRBV29-1 | TGCAGCGTTGTGGCGGGTAGGGAAGCTTTCTTT | CSVVAGREAFF
- | TRBJ1-1 | - | TRBV6-5 | TGTGCCAGCAGTTACGCCGGGAAGAACACTGAAGCTTTCTTT | CASSYAGKNTEAFF
few | TRBJ2-2 | - | TRBV7-2 | TGTGCCAGCAGCTTGTGGTTTTCTAACACCGGGGAGCTGTTTTTT | CASSLWFSNTGELFF
few | TRBJ2-3 | TRBD2 | TRBV20-1 | TGCAGTGCTAGAGATGTTCTAGCGGGACGGGAAGATACGCAGTATTTT | CSARDVLAGREDTQYF
few | TRBJ1-2 | - | TRBV30 | TGTGCCTGGAGTGAATGGACCCCGTCCGTTAACTATGGCTACACCTTC | CAWSEWTPSVNYGYTF
many | TRBJ2-5 | TRBD2 | TRBV12-3/TRBV12-4 | TGTGCCAGCAGTCCGGCTAGCGGGGTTGAGACCCAGTACTTC | CASSPASGVETQYF
few | TRBJ2-7 | - | TRBV29-1 | TGCAGCGTTCGCCAGGCCCACTACGAGCAGTACTTC | CSVRQAHYEQYF
few | TRBJ2-6 | - | TRBV5-1 | TGCGCCAGCAGCTTGGGAGTCCAACTCCCCCCAACTTTC | CASSLGVQLPPTF
- | TRBJ2-3 | - | TRBV6-2/TRBV6-3 | TGTGCCAGCAGTTACCTCTTGACAGCCCTACGTCCAGATACGCAGTATTTT | CASSYLLTALRPDTQYF
- | TRBJ1-5 | - | TRBV12-3/TRBV12-4 | TGTGCCAGCAGTCCAGGGTTCCATCAGCCCCAGCATTTT | CASSPGFHQPQHF
- | TRBJ2-5 | - | TRBV7-7 | TGTGCCAGCAGCCCAACAGACAGGTACCAAGAGACCCAGTACTTC | CASSPTDRYQETQYF